This passage covers 24 T cell receptor beta chains from one sample sequenced in a study of untreated major depressive disorder. General study results and limits: TRBV05-01 (Vbeta 5.1) usage was higher in CD4+ T cells of depressed patients than controls.

TCRdb keeps only in-frame clones here, not all; method: immunoSEQ multiplex PCR. The sample holds under 25,000 clones; under 95% are singletons and the top ten take 0.5% to 0.65%. Their cognate antigens are unknown. Sequenced sample: CD4+ T cells from PBMCs. The receptors stem from a woman aged 40 to 50 with major depressive disorder.

This chain connects TRBV6-6 to TRBJ1-2; D is perhaps TRBD1 (6 bases). CDR3 length: 13 amino acids. Germline V gene sequence: CDR1 MNHNY, CDR2 SVGAGI (reference sequence). Trimming took off 2 bases at V and 8 bases at J, with 12 bases between the two ends. The CDR3 DNA is TGTGCCAGCAGTTACAATGGGGGCCGAGGCTACACCTTC. This gives the protein CASSYNGGRGYTF.

V usage is TRBV6-1 and J usage is TRBJ1-4, with no clear D. The CDR3 contains 16 residues. CDR1 is MNHNS and CDR2 is SASEGT in the germline V gene. V was clipped by 3 bases and J by 0 bases, with 11 bases between them. The CDR3 DNA reads as TGTGCCAGCAGTGACGGAGGGAACCCAACTAATGAAAAACTGTTTTTT. This sequence encodes CASSDGGNPTNEKLFF.

The CDR3 here is CASSVRQYQPMNTEAFF. The CDR3, as DNA: TGTGCCAGCAGTGTGAGACAGTACCAACCGATGAACACTGAAGCTTTCTTT. This sequence joins TRBV6-1 and TRBJ1-1, with a weak D call TRBD1 (5 bases). This CDR3 is 17 amino acids long. V lost 4 bases, J lost 0 bases, and 18 bases lay in between. CDR1 is MNHNS, CDR2 SASEGT, per germline.

This clone was seen a single time. The genes are TRBV10-3 and TRBJ1-3; weak D call: TRBD1 (5 bases). Germline V gene lookup returns CDR1 ENHRY and CDR2 SYGVKD. V was cut by 11 bases and J by 4 bases, with 21 bases left in between. This CDR3 is 15 amino acids long. The CDR3 sequence: CAAVPVGGSGNTIYF. The CDR3 DNA reads as TGTGCCGCCGTACCTGTTGGGGGATCAGGAAACACCATATATTTT.

This clone was picked up one time. The J gene is TRBJ2-1, the V gene TRBV5-1; 7 bases line up with TRBD1. The CDR3 runs to 16 residues. J was trimmed by 2 bases and V by 4 bases; bases with no gene match: 9. Germline CDR1 reads SGHRS; CDR2 reads YFSETQ. The CDR3 region is CASSLETGTAYNEQFF. For the CDR3, the DNA is TGCGCCAGCAGCCTCGAGACCGGGACAGCCTACAATGAGCAGTTCTTC.

This rearrangement joins TRBV5-1 to TRBJ1-4; TRBD1 might be the D (5 bases). Trimming cost V 0 bases and J 4 bases, with 7 bases left between them. The CDR3 sequence is 14 residues long. Germline loops: CDR1 SGHRS, CDR2 YFSETQ. Written as DNA, the CDR3 is TGCGCCAGCAGCTTGGGACAGAGTAATGAAAAACTGTTTTTT. Its protein is CASSLGQSNEKLFF.

The chain has TRBV27 and TRBJ2-2; 7 nucleotides align to TRBD2. Germline-derived CDR1 and CDR2 are MNHEY and SMNVEV (reference sequence). J gave up 1 base and V 4 bases, and 6 bases lay outside the gene matches. The CDR3 loop spans 16 amino acids. Here the CDR3 reads CASSYFLAENTGELFF. The CDR3 coding sequence is TGTGCCAGCAGTTATTTTCTAGCGGAGAACACCGGGGAGCTGTTTTTT.

This clone appeared a single time. J is TRBJ1-1 and V is TRBV11-3, with D maybe TRBD1 (5 bases). Germline V gene sequence: CDR1 SGHNT, CDR2 YENEEA. There are 16 residues in the CDR3. Trimming left V 5 bases short and J 3 bases short, with 19 bases between. DNA of the CDR3: TGTGCCAGCAGCCCAGACGCCAGGGTAGGTGACACTGAAGCTTTCTTT. This gives the protein CASSPDARVGDTEAFF.

The chain carries TRBV29-1 and TRBJ1-1; a possible D gene is TRBD1 (5 bases). The length of the CDR3 is 12 residues. Trimming pared 7 bases from V and 0 bases from J, leaving 9 bases between. CDR1 is SQVTM, CDR2 ANQGSEA, per germline. CDR3 sequence reads: CSGGGMNTEAFF. The CDR3 DNA reads TGCAGCGGCGGGGGGATGAACACTGAAGCTTTCTTT.

V is TRBV4-2 and J is TRBJ2-5; 8 bases map to TRBD2. V shed 2 bases and J 1 base; nucleotides not matched to a gene: 6. Germline lookup yields CDR1 LGHNA and CDR2 YNFKEQ. This CDR3 has 16 residues. CDR3 in amino acids: CASSQSSTSGQETQYF. CDR3 DNA: TGTGCCAGCAGCCAATCCTCCACTAGCGGCCAAGAGACCCAGTACTTC.

The genes are TRBV15 and TRBJ1-2; TRBD1 is a possible D gene (5 bases). The germline V gene has CDR1 LNHNV and CDR2 YYDKDF (reference sequence). The germline V and J ends were trimmed by 5 bases and 1 base, with 17 bases remaining between them. The CDR3 is 16 amino acids. CDR3 sequence (DNA): TGTGCCACCAGCGGTGGGGTCGGGGGAATTAACTATGGCTACACCTTC. This translates into CATSGGVGGINYGYTF.

This clone occurred a few times. V and J are TRBV6-1 and TRBJ2-7; 7 nucleotides line up with TRBD1. Losses at the gene ends were 2 bases for V and 6 bases for J; bases not matched to a gene: 7. CDR1 MNHNS and CDR2 SASEGT come from the germline V gene. The CDR3 spans 14 residues. The CDR3 reads CASSEYGAGGEQYV. The CDR3 nucleotides are TGTGCCAGCAGTGAATATGGGGCAGGGGGCGAGCAGTACGTC.

This chain joins TRBV4-1 and TRBJ2-5; D gene unclear. Germline V gene data show CDR1 as MGHRA and CDR2 as YSYEKL. The CDR3 spans 16 residues. The V end was cut by 2 bases, the J end by 6 bases, with 19 bases between. In DNA, the CDR3 is TGCGCCAGCAGCCAACTTTCCGGACGGAGTCAGAAGACCCAGTACTTC. Amino acids: CASSQLSGRSQKTQYF.

The rearrangement uses TRBV19 and TRBJ1-3; D unclear. Germline V gives CDR1 LNHDA, CDR2 SQIVND (reference sequence). The germline V and J ends were trimmed by 11 bases and 0 bases, with 20 bases remaining between them. The CDR3 has 16 amino acids. The CDR3 DNA is TGTGCCGTGGGATCGATGGAGAGGCTCTCTGGAAACACCATATATTTT. Translating it yields CAVGSMERLSGNTIYF.

The V and J genes are TRBV5-1 and TRBJ2-1, with unresolved D. Between the trimmed V and J ends, which lost 4 bases and 3 bases, there was a span of 8 bases. The CDR3 is 13 amino acids. Germline V lookup: CDR1 SGHRS, CDR2 YFSETQ. The CDR3, as DNA: TGCGCCAGCAGCAGAGGATACTACAATGAGCAGTTCTTC. Its protein is CASSRGYYNEQFF.

This chain uses TRBV5-1 with TRBJ2-5, with TRBD1 matching over 11 bases. CDR1 is SGHRS and CDR2 is YFSETQ in the germline V gene. V lost 4 bases to trimming and J lost 5 bases; unmatched junction nucleotides: 4. This CDR3 region has 14 residues. CDR3 amino acids: CASSGTGGTETQYF. In DNA form, the CDR3 reads TGCGCCAGCAGCGGGACAGGGGGTACGGAGACCCAGTACTTC.

V usage is TRBV6-5 and J usage is TRBJ1-1; 7 bases agree with TRBD1. Germline V gene data show CDR1 as MNHEY and CDR2 as SVGAGI. The V segment lost 4 bases and the J segment 4 bases; nucleotides outside the gene matches: 6. This CDR3 is 14 amino acids long. The CDR3 region is CASSLRQGGTEAFF. The CDR3 DNA is TGTGCCAGCAGTTTGCGACAGGGCGGCACTGAAGCTTTCTTT.

The chain has TRBV7-9 and TRBJ2-7, with unresolved D. The V and J ends lost 1 base and 3 bases respectively, with 7 bases between them. CDR3 length equals 13 residues. CDR1 is SEHNR and CDR2 is FQNEAQ in the germline V gene (reference sequence). The CDR3 protein is CASSLGQDYEQYF. The CDR3 DNA is TGTGCCAGCAGCTTAGGGCAGGACTACGAGCAGTACTTC.

The gene calls are TRBV7-2 and TRBJ1-1, with TRBD1 matching over 8 bases. The CDR3 extends over 13 amino acids. Per the germline V gene, CDR1 is SGHTA and CDR2 is FQGNSA. V gave up 5 bases and J gave up 5 bases; unmatched junction bases: 4. CDR3 residues: CASSTTGGTEAFF. CDR3 in DNA: TGTGCCAGCAGCACCACAGGGGGAACTGAAGCTTTCTTT.

V is TRBV4-2 and J is TRBJ1-6, with D uncertain. Trimming removed 6 bases from V and 9 bases from J, with 24 bases in between. The germline CDR1 and CDR2 sequences are LGHNA and YNFKEQ. The CDR3 extends over 17 amino acids. The CDR3 DNA is TGTGCCAGCAGTCCTCAACTCGGTATGCTTCAGAGTTCACCCCTCCACTTT. It encodes CASSPQLGMLQSSPLHF.

The chain carries TRBV27 and TRBJ2-7; 9 bases align to TRBD2. V trimming: 4 bases; J trimming: 4 bases; junction bases outside the gene matches: 8. The CDR3 covers 15 residues. Germline V gene data show CDR1 as MNHEY and CDR2 as SMNVEV (reference sequence). The CDR3 protein is CASSSSAGGLYEQYV. In DNA, the CDR3 is TGTGCCAGCAGTTCCTCGGCGGGAGGGTTGTACGAGCAGTACGTC.

V is TRBV5-1 and J is TRBJ2-5; 9 bases line up with TRBD1. Germline V CDR1 and CDR2: SGHRS, YFSETQ. Germline trimming cut 3 bases from V and 5 bases from J; bases unmatched to any gene: 8. This CDR3 has 15 amino acids. The CDR3 DNA reads as TGCGCCAGCAGCTCCGGGACAGGGTTGTTCGAGACCCAGTACTTC. Translating it yields CASSSGTGLFETQYF.

The gene calls are TRBV5-6 and TRBJ2-3; TRBD2 is a possible D gene (6 bases). Germline lookup yields CDR1 SGHDT and CDR2 YYEEEE. V lost 4 bases to trimming and J lost 7 bases, with 13 bases between them. The CDR3 consists of 13 residues. The CDR3 sequence is CASSPGAGHTQYF. DNA for the CDR3: TGTGCCAGCAGCCCCGGGGCGGGACATACGCAGTATTTT.

Regarding this clone: The junction differs from germline at one of its ends, possibly a read error. The gene calls are TRBV2 and TRBJ1-4; D is ambiguous. CDR3 length: 14 residues. Germline V gene lookup returns CDR1 SNHLY and CDR2 FYNNEI. The CDR3 loop reads CASREVLTNEKLFF. CDR3 in DNA: TGTGCCAGCCGTGAGGTCCTGACTAATGAAAAACTGTTTTTT.